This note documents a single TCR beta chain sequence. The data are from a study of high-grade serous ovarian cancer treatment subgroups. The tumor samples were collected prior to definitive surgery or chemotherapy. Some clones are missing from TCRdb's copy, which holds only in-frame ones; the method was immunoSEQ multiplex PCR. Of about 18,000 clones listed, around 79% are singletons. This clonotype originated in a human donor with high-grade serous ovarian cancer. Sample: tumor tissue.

The CDR3 is CASIPGGTGVGTEAFF. The CDR3 nucleotides read TGTGCCAGCATCCCTGGAGGGACAGGGGTTGGCACTGAAGCTTTCTTT. V is TRBV28 and J is TRBJ1-1; TRBD1 matches at 10 bases. From germline, CDR1 is MDHEN and CDR2 SYDVKM. J gave up 4 bases and V 7 bases, and 12 bases lay outside the gene matches. The CDR3 extends over 16 amino acids.